This T cell receptor (beta chain) was documented in a study of blood T cell repertoires in COVID-19. Data came from immunoSEQ multiplex PCR; TCRdb stores just in-frame clones and leaves some out. Among fewer than 350,000 clones, nearly 90% were seen once, and the ten largest hold 1.5% to 2%. Allocation to cohorts depended on clinical history reported by the participants. The origin of this receptor is a woman aged 18-29 years with acute COVID-19. Material: PBMCs or T cells enriched from blood (not recorded which).

The CDR3 nucleotides read TGTGCCAGCAGCCCCTGGCTAGCGGGAGTTCGGGATGAGGAGACCCAGTACTTC. Its translation: CASSPWLAGVRDEETQYF. The gene calls are TRBV19 and TRBJ2-5; 10 nucleotides align to TRBD2. This CDR3 is built from 18 residues. Germline V gene lookup returns CDR1 LNHDA and CDR2 SQIVND (reference sequence). Trimming took 9 bases from V and 5 from J; bases not matched to a gene: 21.